This entry lists 11 T cell receptor beta chains sequenced from one sample in a study of shared clonotypes between healthy human individuals. TCRdb keeps only in-frame clones here, not all; method: immunoSEQ multiplex PCR. The sample contains 2 million or so clones, over 85% of which appear only once. Naive CD8 cells were CD45RO-negative, positively selected for CCR7, excluding terminally differentiated effector memory CD45RA+ cells. Material: naive CD8+ T cells sorted from blood. These TCRs come from a man younger than 35 in good health.

This chain links TRBV5-1 with TRBJ2-3, with 11 bases fitting TRBD2. The J segment lost 2 bases and the V segment lost 4 bases, leaving 6 bases of the junction unmatched. The CDR3 has 16 residues. In germline, CDR1 is SGHRS, CDR2 YFSETQ. CDR3 in DNA: TGCGCCAGCAGCGCCGGGACTAGCGGACACACAGATACGCAGTATTTT. Its protein is CASSAGTSGHTDTQYF.

This chain joins TRBV4-3 and TRBJ2-3; D remains unclear. Germline-derived CDR1 and CDR2 are LGHNA and YSLEER. Trimming took off 4 bases at V and 1 base at J, with 12 bases between the two ends. The CDR3 has 15 residues. The CDR3 reads CASSRETARTDTQYF. The CDR3 coding sequence is TGCGCCAGCAGCCGCGAAACAGCCCGCACAGATACGCAGTATTTT.

V is TRBV10-2 and J is TRBJ1-2; D not certain. Germline CDR1 is WSHSY and CDR2 is SAAADI. CDR3 length: 13 amino acids. Trimming pared 2 bases from V and 7 bases from J, leaving 11 bases between. In nucleotides, the CDR3 is TGCGCCAGCAGTGAGGCGGGGTTAAGTGGCTACACCTTC. Translation: CASSEAGLSGYTF.

This chain joins TRBV9 and TRBJ2-7; D is uncertain. With 0 bases removed from V and 0 bases from J, the gap between germline ends came to 13 bases. Germline CDR1 is SGDLS and CDR2 is YYNGEE. This CDR3 region has 16 residues. The DNA of the CDR3 is TGTGCCAGCAGCGTAGATCATGGCTCCAGCTCCTACGAGCAGTACTTC. Its translation is CASSVDHGSSSYEQYF. The entire variable domain, with the rest obtained from reference TRBV9 and TRBJ2-7, is as follows: DSGVTQTPKHLITATGQRVTLRCSPRSGDLSVYWYQQSLDQGLQFLIQYYNGEERAKGNILERFSAQQFPDLHSELNLSSLELGDSALYFCASSVDHGSSSYEQYFGPGTRLTVT.

The V call is TRBV7-9, the J call TRBJ1-4, with D hard to call. V was trimmed by 1 base and J by 8 bases, leaving 17 bases between them. CDR1 is SEHNR, CDR2 FQNEAQ, per germline (reference sequence). This CDR3 has 16 amino acids. Written as DNA, the CDR3 is TGTGCCAGCAGCTTAGATTGGGAAGGGTTAGAGGAAAAACTGTTTTTT. This gives the protein CASSLDWEGLEEKLFF. Combining the CDR3 with reference TRBV7-9 and TRBJ1-4 gives the whole variable domain DTGVSQNPRHKITKRGQNVTFRCDPISEHNRLYWYRQTLGQGPEFLTYFQNEAQLEKSRLLSDRFSAERPKGSFSTLEIQRTEQGDSAMYLCASSLDWEGLEEKLFFGSGTQLSVL.

CDR3 residues: CAWSVLQLATDTQYF. CDR3 nucleotide sequence: TGTGCCTGGAGTGTTTTGCAGCTCGCCACAGATACGCAGTATTTT. The chain joins TRBV30 to TRBJ2-3; D ambiguous. CDR3 size: 15 residues. V was shortened by 0 bases and J by 2 bases, with 12 bases between the two germline ends. Germline V lookup: CDR1 GTSNPN, CDR2 SVGIG (reference sequence).

The chain combines TRBV6-1 with TRBJ2-7; maybe TRBD1 (6 bases). Per the germline V gene, CDR1 is MNHNS and CDR2 is SASEGT. This CDR3 spans 13 amino acids. V was shortened by 1 base and J by 3 bases, with 7 bases between the two germline ends. DNA of the CDR3: TGTGCCAGCAGTGAAGGGGACATCTACGAGCAGTACTTC. Its translation is CASSEGDIYEQYF.

Comments on this clone: The junction and the germline gene differ at one end; a read error may be behind it. The CDR3 DNA reads as TGTGCCAGCAGCGGAGGTTCCTGGGACAGGATTGACTTC. It specifies CASSGGSWDRIDF. The chain links TRBV6-1 to TRBJ2-5; 8 positions match TRBD1. The germline gives CDR1 MNHNS, CDR2 SASEGT. The CDR3 runs 13 residues.

The chain employs TRBV5-1 and TRBJ1-2; maybe TRBD1 (6 bases). Germline loops: CDR1 SGHRS, CDR2 YFSETQ. The CDR3 sequence is 15 residues long. Trimming pared 4 bases from V and 5 bases from J, leaving 18 bases between. The CDR3 loop is CASSLTPGHPYGYTF. The CDR3 coding sequence is TGCGCCAGCAGCCTGACCCCGGGACACCCTTATGGCTACACCTTC.

The V gene is TRBV5-4, the J gene TRBJ1-1; D uncertain. The CDR3 consists of 13 residues. Looked up from germline, CDR1 is SGHNT and CDR2 is YYREEE (reference sequence). The V gene lost 2 bases and the J gene lost 5 bases, with 10 bases spanning the gap. For the CDR3, the DNA is TGTGCCAGCAGCTTTGAAGACCCAACTGAAGCTTTCTTT. Translating gives CASSFEDPTEAFF.

The CDR3 nucleotides read TGTGCCAGCAGTGAATGGGGCAGCTACCAAGAGACCCAGTACTTC. This codes for CASSEWGSYQETQYF. The V call is TRBV6-1, the J call TRBJ2-5, with D possibly TRBD1 on 5 matching bases. Germline V CDR1 and CDR2: MNHNS, SASEGT. Trimming left V 2 bases short and J 0 bases short, with 10 bases between. CDR3 length: 15 amino acids.